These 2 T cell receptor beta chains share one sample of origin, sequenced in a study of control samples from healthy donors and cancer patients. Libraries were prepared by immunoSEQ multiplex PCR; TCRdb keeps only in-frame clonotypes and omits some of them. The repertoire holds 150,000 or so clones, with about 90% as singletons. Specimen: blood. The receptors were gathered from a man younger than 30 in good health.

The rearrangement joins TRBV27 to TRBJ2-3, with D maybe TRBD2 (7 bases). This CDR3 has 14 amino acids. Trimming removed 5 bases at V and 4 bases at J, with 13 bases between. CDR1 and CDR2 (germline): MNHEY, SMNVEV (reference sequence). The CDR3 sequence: CASSIGGRADTQYF. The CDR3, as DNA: TGTGCCAGCAGTATCGGGGGGCGGGCAGATACGCAGTATTTT.

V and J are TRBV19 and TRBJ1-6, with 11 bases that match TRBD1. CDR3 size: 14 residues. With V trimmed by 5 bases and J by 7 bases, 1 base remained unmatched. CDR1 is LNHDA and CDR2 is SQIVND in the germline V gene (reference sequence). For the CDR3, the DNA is TGTGCCAGTAGTCGGGACAGGGGGAATTCACCCCTCCACTTT. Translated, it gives CASSRDRGNSPLHF.